This is a list of T cell receptor beta chains from one sample in a study of T cell responses to AZD1222 COVID-19 vaccine. Sequencing was performed with immunoSEQ multiplex PCR; in TCRdb, only in-frame clones are kept and a portion is missing. The sample contains 240,000 or so clones, approximately 93% of which appear only once. The sample here was peripheral blood, taken on day 0 of AZD1222 vaccination. Source of these receptors: an adult in good health. Both conserved end residues are part of each CDR3. The D gene is left open where the match is weak. A row's size may be missing; if present it is once, few, many or a size class.

size	V	J	D	DNA	CDR3
NA	TRBV5-6	TRBJ2-1	NA	TGTGCCAGCAGTTTTGACAAAAGCTCCTACAATGAGCAGTTCTTC	CASSFDKSSYNEQFF
NA	TRBV2	TRBJ2-2	NA	TGTGCCAGCGCACAGGGCGACACCGGGGAGCTGTTTTTT	CASAQGDTGELFF
NA	TRBV7-2	TRBJ2-5	TRBD1	TGTGCCAGCAGCAGTCCGGGACAGGGAGAGACCCAGTACTTC	CASSSPGQGETQYF
NA	TRBV11-2	TRBJ2-7	TRBD1	TGTGCCAGCAGCTTAGATATCGACAGGGGGCCCTACGAGCAGTACTTC	CASSLDIDRGPYEQYF
NA	TRBV2	TRBJ2-7	NA	TGTGCCAGCAGTGTGCGTGTTAGTTCCTACGAGCAGTACTTC	CASSVRVSSYEQYF
NA	TRBV5-1	TRBJ2-5	NA	TGCGCCAGCAGCCCCAGGACAGACGCGACCCAGTACTTC	CASSPRTDATQYF
once	TRBV20-1	TRBJ1-2	NA	TGCAGTGCTCAGAGGGGCACCTGG	CSAQRGTW
NA	TRBV19	TRBJ2-3	TRBD2	TGTGCCAGTAGTACCCTTGGGACTAGCGGGGGGACCCTCACAGATACGCAGTATTTT	CASSTLGTSGGTLTDTQYF
NA	TRBV30	TRBJ2-7	TRBD2	TGTGCCTGGAGTCAGGGACCGCTAGCGGGGCAGTACTTC	CAWSQGPLAGQYF
NA	TRBV6-6	TRBJ2-1	NA	TGTGCCAGCAGTTACGCCGGCAATGAGCAGTTCTTC	CASSYAGNEQFF
few	TRBV7-3	TRBJ2-6	NA	TGTGCCAGCAGCTTATCTCCTCCAGGGTACGGGGCCAACGTCCTGACTTTC	CASSLSPPGYGANVLTF